This TCR beta chain was sequenced during a study of Graves' ophthalmopathy and Graves' hyperthyroidism. The PBMC fraction was derived from over 9 ml of fresh peripheral blood. Trimming stripped 3 bases from V and 8 bases from J, with 14 bases between. Per the germline V gene, CDR1 is SGHNT and CDR2 is YENEEA. The CDR3 is 14 amino acids. RNA transcripts yielded amplified TCR beta CDR3 regions. The library came from an HTBI-primed first-round RT-PCR and a second-round multiplex PCR. One entry per CDR3 protein, called by TCRdb with MiXCR from the multiplex PCR reads. The sample yields roughly 480,000 distinct CDR3 sequences, 14% seen once. This clonotype was detected many times.

The sequenced sample consisted of blood. The gene calls are TRBV11-3 and TRBJ2-4, with D maybe TRBD1 (5 bases). This TCR was recovered from a woman in her twenties or thirties with Graves' ophthalmopathy. In DNA form, the CDR3 reads TGTGCCAGCAGCTTCACAGGTGCCGAAGACATTCAGTACTTC. Translated: CASSFTGAEDIQYF.